This T cell receptor beta chain was observed in a study of Graves' ophthalmopathy and Graves' hyperthyroidism. Study-level results: Ophthalmopathy progression predictions by the model showed 72.22% specificity and 70.59% sensitivity. Most expanded clonotypes in thyroid above 0.001 frequency also showed up in blood.

V lost 1 base to trimming and J lost 5 bases; unmatched junction nucleotides: 3. Germline CDR1 and CDR2: SGHKS and YYEKEE (reference sequence). There are 14 residues in the CDR3. Of note for this clonotype: Antigen unknown.

The study amplified TCR beta CDR3 regions using RNA transcripts. Scientists carried out first-round RT-PCR using HTBI primers and then a second-round multiplex PCR. A single record per CDR3 protein comes from TCRdb applying MiXCR to the multiplex PCR reads. The table has 500,000 to 800,000 distinct CDR3 sequences, 35% to 45% seen once. Patients were diagnosed from clinical symptoms, serum thyroxine, TRAb, thyroid ultrasound and orbital computed tomography. The sample taken for sequencing was peripheral blood. This chain uses TRBV5-5 with TRBJ1-1; 9 nucleotides match TRBD1. The TCR originated in an adult man with Graves' ophthalmopathy. For the CDR3, the DNA is TGTGCCAGCAGCTTGACGGACAGGGGAACTGAAGCTTTCTTT. It is translated as CASSLTDRGTEAFF. Supplemented by reference TRBV5-5 and TRBJ1-1, the full variable domain reads DAGVTQSPTHLIKTRGQQVTLRCSPISGHKSVSWYQQVLGQGPQFIFQYYEKEERGRGNFPDRFSARQFPNYSSELNVNALLLGDSALYLCASSLTDRGTEAFFGQGTRLTVV.